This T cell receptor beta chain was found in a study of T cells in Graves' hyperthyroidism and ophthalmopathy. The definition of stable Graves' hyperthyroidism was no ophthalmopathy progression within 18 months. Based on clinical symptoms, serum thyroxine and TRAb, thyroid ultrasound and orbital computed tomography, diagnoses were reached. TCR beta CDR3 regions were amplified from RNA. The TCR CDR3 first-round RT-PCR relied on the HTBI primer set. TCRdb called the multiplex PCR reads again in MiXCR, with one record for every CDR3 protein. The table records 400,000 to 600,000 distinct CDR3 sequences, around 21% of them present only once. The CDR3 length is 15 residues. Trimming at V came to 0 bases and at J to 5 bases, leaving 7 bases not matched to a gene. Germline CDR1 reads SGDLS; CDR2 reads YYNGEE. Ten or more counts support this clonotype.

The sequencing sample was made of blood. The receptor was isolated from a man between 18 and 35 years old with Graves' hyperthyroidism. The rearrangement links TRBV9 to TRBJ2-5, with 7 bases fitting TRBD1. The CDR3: CASSVEQGGRETQYF. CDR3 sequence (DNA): TGTGCCAGCAGCGTAGAACAAGGGGGCAGGGAGACCCAGTACTTC.